This T cell receptor (beta chain) comes out of a study of identical twins. Study findings and constraints: Clonotypes of the beta chain that were abundant in cord blood carried fewer insertions (memory repertoires showed none).

Healthy Caucasians were all of the donors. TCRdb ran MiXCR on the 5' RACE reads and lists one entry per CDR3 protein. The table shows hundreds of thousands of distinct CDR3 sequences, with 15% to 20% occurring only once. Germline CDR1 MNHEY, CDR2 SVGEGT. This CDR3 region has 13 residues. V dropped 2 bases and J dropped 3 bases, with 7 bases sitting between them. A note on this clonotype: Its antigen is not known.

This sample also appeared in a second study, on T cells expressing NK-cell markers. As that report states: Sorted CD3+CD56-NKG2C+, CD3+CD56+NKG2C+ and CD3+CD56+NKG2C- T cells supplied the TCR beta repertoires.

Sequencing was performed on PBMCs. This clonotype originated in a young woman in good health. V usage is TRBV6-2 or TRBV6-3 and J usage is TRBJ2-5; unclear D gene. This chain's CDR3 is CASSYRREETQYF. In DNA form, the CDR3 reads TGTGCCAGCAGTTACAGGAGAGAAGAGACCCAGTACTTC.